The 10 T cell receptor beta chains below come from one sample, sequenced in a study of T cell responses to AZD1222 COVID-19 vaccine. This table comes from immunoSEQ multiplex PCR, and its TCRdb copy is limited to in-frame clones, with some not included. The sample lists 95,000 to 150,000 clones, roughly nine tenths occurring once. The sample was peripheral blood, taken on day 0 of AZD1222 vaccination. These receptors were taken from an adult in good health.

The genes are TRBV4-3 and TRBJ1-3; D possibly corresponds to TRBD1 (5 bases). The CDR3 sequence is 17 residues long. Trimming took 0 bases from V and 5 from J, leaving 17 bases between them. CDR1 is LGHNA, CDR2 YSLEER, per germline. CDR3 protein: CASSQDWDLGGRNTIYF. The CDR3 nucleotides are TGCGCCAGCAGCCAAGACTGGGACTTGGGGGGGAGAAACACCATATATTTT.

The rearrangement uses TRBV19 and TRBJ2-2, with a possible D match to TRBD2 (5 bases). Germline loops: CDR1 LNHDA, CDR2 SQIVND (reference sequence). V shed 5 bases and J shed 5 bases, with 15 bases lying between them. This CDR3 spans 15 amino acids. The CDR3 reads CASSARVGGTGELFF. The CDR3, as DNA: TGTGCCAGTAGTGCGAGGGTGGGTGGTACCGGGGAGCTGTTTTTT.

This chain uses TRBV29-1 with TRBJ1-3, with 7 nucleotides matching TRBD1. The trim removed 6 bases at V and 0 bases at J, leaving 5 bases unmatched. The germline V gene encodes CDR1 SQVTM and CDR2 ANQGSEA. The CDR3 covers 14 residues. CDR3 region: CSVTGADSGNTIYF. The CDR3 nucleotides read TGCAGCGTAACAGGGGCGGACTCTGGAAACACCATATATTTT.

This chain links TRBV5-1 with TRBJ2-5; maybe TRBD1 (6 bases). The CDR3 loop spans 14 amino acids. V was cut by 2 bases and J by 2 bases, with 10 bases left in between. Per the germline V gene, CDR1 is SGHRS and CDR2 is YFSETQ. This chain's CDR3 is CASSFGTSQETQYF. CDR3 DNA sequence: TGCGCCAGCAGCTTCGGGACATCTCAAGAGACCCAGTACTTC.

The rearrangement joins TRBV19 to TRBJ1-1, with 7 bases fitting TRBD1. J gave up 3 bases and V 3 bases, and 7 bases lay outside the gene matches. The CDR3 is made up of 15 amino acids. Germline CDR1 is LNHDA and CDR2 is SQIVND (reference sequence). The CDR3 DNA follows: TGTGCCAGTAGTATCGCAGGGGGTCCGTACACTGAAGCTTTCTTT. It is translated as CASSIAGGPYTEAFF.

CDR3 coding DNA: TGTGCCAGCAGCCCCCCGGCAGGGGGCATTCGAGAGACCCAGTACTTC. Translating it yields CASSPPAGGIRETQYF. The chain is built from TRBV7-2 and TRBJ2-5; 8 bases align to TRBD1. The CDR3 has 16 residues. Looked up from germline, CDR1 is SGHTA and CDR2 is FQGNSA. After removal of 5 bases from V and 4 bases from J, the junction contained 12 bases not matched to a gene. The full variable domain, rest sourced from reference TRBV7-2 and TRBJ2-5, is GAGVSQSPSNKVTEKGKDVELRCDPISGHTALYWYRQSLGQGLEFLIYFQGNSAPDKSGLPSDRFSAERTGGSVSTLTIQRTQQEDSAVYLCASSPPAGGIRETQYFGPGTRLLVL.

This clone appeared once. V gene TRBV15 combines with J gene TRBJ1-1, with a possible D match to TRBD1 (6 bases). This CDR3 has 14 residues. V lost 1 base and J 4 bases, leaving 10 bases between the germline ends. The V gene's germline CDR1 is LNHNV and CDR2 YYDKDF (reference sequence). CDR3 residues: CATSRGQASTEAFF. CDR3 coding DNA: TGTGCCACCAGCAGAGGACAGGCCAGCACTGAAGCTTTCTTT.

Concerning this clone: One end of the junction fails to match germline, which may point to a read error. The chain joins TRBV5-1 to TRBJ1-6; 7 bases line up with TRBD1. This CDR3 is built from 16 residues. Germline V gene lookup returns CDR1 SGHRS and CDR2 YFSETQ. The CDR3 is CARSLGGGQNNSPLHF. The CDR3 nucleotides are TGCGCCCGCAGCTTGGGGGGGGGACAGAATAATTCACCCCTCCACTTT.

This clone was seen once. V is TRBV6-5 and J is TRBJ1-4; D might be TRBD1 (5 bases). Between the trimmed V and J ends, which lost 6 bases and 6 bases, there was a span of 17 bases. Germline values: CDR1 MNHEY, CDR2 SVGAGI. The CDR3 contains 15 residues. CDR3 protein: CASSDRVGGDEKLFF. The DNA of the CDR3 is TGTGCCAGCAGCGATCGGGTGGGGGGGGATGAAAAACTGTTTTTT.

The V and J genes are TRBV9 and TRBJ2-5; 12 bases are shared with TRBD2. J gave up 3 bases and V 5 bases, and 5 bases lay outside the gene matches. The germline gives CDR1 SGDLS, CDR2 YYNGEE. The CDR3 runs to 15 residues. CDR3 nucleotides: TGTGCCAGCAGTGTGAGACTAGCGGGAGAAGAGACCCAGTACTTC. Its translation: CASSVRLAGEETQYF. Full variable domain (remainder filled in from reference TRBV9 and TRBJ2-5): DSGVTQTPKHLITATGQRVTLRCSPRSGDLSVYWYQQSLDQGLQFLIQYYNGEERAKGNILERFSAQQFPDLHSELNLSSLELGDSALYFCASSVRLAGEETQYFGPGTRLLVL.